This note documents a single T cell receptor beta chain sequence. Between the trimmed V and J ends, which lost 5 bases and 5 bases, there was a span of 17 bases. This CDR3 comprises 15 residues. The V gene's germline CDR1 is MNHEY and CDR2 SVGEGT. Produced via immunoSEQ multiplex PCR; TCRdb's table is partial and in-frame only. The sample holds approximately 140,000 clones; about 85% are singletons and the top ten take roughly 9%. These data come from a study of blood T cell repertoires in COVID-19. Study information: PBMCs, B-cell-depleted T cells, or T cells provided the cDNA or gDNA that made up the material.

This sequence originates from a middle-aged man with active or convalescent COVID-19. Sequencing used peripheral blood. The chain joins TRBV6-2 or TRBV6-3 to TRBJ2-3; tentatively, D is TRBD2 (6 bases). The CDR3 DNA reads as TGTGCCAGCAGTCTCCTAGCGAACACACAAGATACGCAGTATTTT. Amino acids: CASSLLANTQDTQYF.